These 17 T cell receptor beta chains were sequenced from one sample in a study of T cells in tuberculosis. The assay was immunoSEQ multiplex PCR, and TCRdb's table has in-frame clones only and misses some. The sample consists of some 41,000 clones, about 94% of them appearing once. The specimen sequenced was PBMCs. The receptor source for this set is a donor aged 10 to 29 with latent tuberculosis or without tuberculosis infection. Some clones in this sample may be carry-over from other donors' samples.

This clone was picked up a small number of times. This sequence joins TRBV11-3 and TRBJ1-1; D possibly corresponds to TRBD1 (5 bases). This CDR3 is built from 16 residues. Germline V lookup: CDR1 SGHNT, CDR2 YENEEA. V lost 3 bases and J 3 bases, leaving 17 bases between the germline ends. CDR3 residues: CASSLNSSGADTEAFF. CDR3 nucleotide sequence: TGTGCCAGCAGCTTGAACTCAAGCGGGGCCGACACTGAAGCTTTCTTT.

In this sample, this clone turned up once. V usage is TRBV4-1 and J usage is TRBJ1-2, with D unclear. Germline lookup yields CDR1 MGHRA and CDR2 YSYEKL. Trimming cost V 3 bases and J 6 bases, with 14 bases left between them. This CDR3 has 14 amino acids. In nucleotides, the CDR3 is TGCGCCAGCAGCCATCACCGAAGGGAGGATGGCTACACCTTC. As protein: CASSHHRREDGYTF.

The chain has TRBV5-6 and TRBJ2-7, with D hard to call. CDR3 size: 15 residues. Germline V gene sequence: CDR1 SGHDT, CDR2 YYEEEE. V was cut by 2 bases and J by 0 bases, with 12 bases left in between. For the CDR3, the DNA is TGTGCCAGCAGCTTTAGGCAGGTGGTCTCCTACGAGCAGTACTTC. Translated: CASSFRQVVSYEQYF. Drawing the rest from reference TRBV5-6 and TRBJ2-7, the complete variable domain is DAGVTQSPTHLIKTRGQQVTLRCSPKSGHDTVSWYQQALGQGPQFIFQYYEEEERQRGNFPDRFSGHQFPNYSSELNVNALLLGDSALYLCASSFRQVVSYEQYFGPGTRLTVT.

The V gene is TRBV19, the J gene TRBJ2-7; D may be TRBD1 (6 bases). With 6 bases removed from V and 5 bases from J, the gap between germline ends came to 17 bases. The CDR3 is 14 residues long. Germline assignment: CDR1 LNHDA and CDR2 SQIVND (reference sequence). The CDR3 DNA reads as TGTGCCAGTAGGACACAGGGTTTCAGGGACGAGCAGTACTTC. Translated, it gives CASRTQGFRDEQYF.

The chain combines TRBV14 with TRBJ2-7; the D gene is possibly TRBD1 (6 bases). The length of the CDR3 is 17 residues. Trimming took 3 bases from V and 3 from J, leaving 21 bases between them. Germline V gives CDR1 SGHDN, CDR2 FVKESK. The CDR3 loop reads CASSQDVFGQGFYEQYF. The CDR3 DNA sequence: TGTGCCAGCAGCCAGGACGTGTTCGGGCAGGGGTTCTACGAGCAGTACTTC.

The table lists this clone with a count of one. The V call is TRBV2, the J call TRBJ2-7, with D perhaps TRBD1 (6 bases). The CDR3 is made up of 14 amino acids. V gave up 7 bases and J gave up 3 bases, with 16 bases separating them. Looked up from germline, CDR1 is SNHLY and CDR2 is FYNNEI. CDR3 in amino acids: CASIRGGTSYEQYF. CDR3 bases: TGTGCCAGCATTAGAGGGGGAACTAGCTACGAGCAGTACTTC.

J is TRBJ1-5 and V is TRBV27; D is possibly TRBD1 (6 bases). Germline V gene sequence: CDR1 MNHEY, CDR2 SMNVEV (reference sequence). Trimming cost V 5 bases and J 3 bases, with 14 bases left between them. This CDR3 contains 15 residues. The CDR3 DNA follows: TGTGCCAGCAGTATGAGGGGGGACTACAATCAGCCCCAGCATTTT. Protein sequence: CASSMRGDYNQPQHF.

The chain links TRBV5-1 to TRBJ1-1, with D possibly matching TRBD1 (5 bases). CDR1 is SGHRS and CDR2 is YFSETQ in the germline V gene. This CDR3 is built from 14 residues. Between the trimmed V and J ends, which lost 7 bases and 0 bases, there was a span of 13 bases. The CDR3 sequence: CASAVDRLNTEAFF. The CDR3 DNA follows: TGCGCCAGCGCCGTCGACAGACTGAACACTGAAGCTTTCTTT.

This clone was found once. This chain uses TRBV5-1 with TRBJ1-1; D is uncertain. The CDR3 has 15 amino acids. V shed 4 bases and J shed 1 base, with 14 bases lying between them. The germline CDR1 and CDR2 sequences are SGHRS and YFSETQ. In DNA, the CDR3 is TGCGCCAGCAGCAACCCGAGAGGTAGGAACACTGAAGCTTTCTTT. It is translated as CASSNPRGRNTEAFF.

The chain carries TRBV7-7 and TRBJ2-2, with 15 bases lining up with TRBD2. In germline, CDR1 is SSHAT, CDR2 FNYEAQ (reference sequence). V shed 3 bases and J 4 bases; nucleotides not matched to a gene: 12. The CDR3 length is 20 residues. CDR3 sequence reads: CASSLPRGLAGGPGTGELFF. CDR3 nucleotide sequence: TGTGCCAGCAGCTTGCCTCGTGGACTAGCGGGAGGGCCTGGCACCGGGGAGCTGTTTTTT.

The J gene is TRBJ1-1, the V gene TRBV4-1, with D possibly being TRBD1 (5 bases). V was clipped by 0 bases and J by 0 bases, with 8 bases between them. This CDR3 contains 15 residues. The V gene's germline CDR1 is MGHRA and CDR2 YSYEKL. The CDR3 here is CASSQDRVMNTEAFF. The CDR3 DNA reads TGCGCCAGCAGCCAAGACAGGGTTATGAACACTGAAGCTTTCTTT.

The J gene is TRBJ2-1, the V gene TRBV5-4, with TRBD2 matching 8 bases. Germline V gives CDR1 SGHNT, CDR2 YYREEE (reference sequence). The CDR3 is 16 residues long. With 3 bases clipped from V and 7 bases from J, the junction kept 12 bases outside the gene matches. The CDR3 region is CASSWGKRESLNEQFF. In DNA, the CDR3 is TGTGCCAGCAGCTGGGGTAAGCGGGAGAGTCTGAATGAGCAGTTCTTC.

This clone is categorized as medium-sized. CDR3 nucleotide sequence: TGTGCCAGCAGCCAAGAACTAGCGCCCAGGACGGACGAGCAGTACTTC. Its protein is CASSQELAPRTDEQYF. The chain combines TRBV4-2 with TRBJ2-7; 7 positions agree with TRBD2. Germline V gives CDR1 LGHNA, CDR2 YNFKEQ. CDR3 length equals 16 residues. Trimming took 0 bases from V and 5 from J; bases not matched to a gene: 10.

This chain connects TRBV27 to TRBJ2-5; D may be TRBD2 (7 bases). Germline lookup yields CDR1 MNHEY and CDR2 SMNVEV (reference sequence). The V end was cut by 1 base, the J end by 3 bases, with 9 bases between. The CDR3 is 14 residues long. In DNA, the CDR3 is TGTGCCAGCAGTTTATTAGGGGGGGAAGAGACCCAGTACTTC. As protein: CASSLLGGEETQYF.

The rearrangement links TRBV5-1 to TRBJ2-7, with 11 bases fitting TRBD2. J gave up 3 bases and V 4 bases, and 6 bases lay outside the gene matches. The length of the CDR3 is 15 residues. CDR1 is SGHRS and CDR2 is YFSETQ in the germline V gene. CDR3 sequence: CASSPTSGSLYEQYF. The CDR3 coding sequence is TGCGCCAGCAGCCCCACTAGCGGGAGTCTCTACGAGCAGTACTTC.

This clone has a single count. The chain carries TRBV28 and TRBJ1-1; 8 bases map to TRBD1. With 3 bases clipped from V and 1 base from J, the junction kept 4 bases outside the gene matches. Germline V gene data show CDR1 as MDHEN and CDR2 as SYDVKM. The CDR3 runs to 15 residues. The CDR3 DNA reads as TGTGCCAGCAGTTTGCCCACAGGGGGGAACACTGAAGCTTTCTTT. This translates into CASSLPTGGNTEAFF.

In DNA form, the CDR3 reads TGTGCCAGCAGCGTAGACCCGGGACAGCCCGGCTCCTACGAGCAGTACTTC. Translation gives CASSVDPGQPGSYEQYF. The chain is built from TRBV9 and TRBJ2-7; 7 bases map to TRBD1. The CDR3 length is 17 residues. The junction had 9 bases not matched to a gene; V was cut back by 0 bases and J by 0 bases. Germline CDR1 SGDLS, CDR2 YYNGEE.